This T cell receptor beta chain was profiled in a study of early T cells in non-severe SARS-CoV-2 infection. Background on the study: From unsorted whole blood, bulk RNA was sequenced, and the chains remained unpaired.

This clonotype was counted many times. Germline values: CDR1 DFQATT, CDR2 SNEGSKA (reference sequence). The CDR3 has 14 amino acids. V was clipped by 2 bases and J by 8 bases; unmatched bases: 9. Unique molecular identifiers were affixed to single, distinct cDNA molecules. TCRdb independently ran MiXCR on the 5' RACE reads; one entry per CDR3 protein. Among about 61,000 distinct CDR3 sequences listed, 10% to 14% were seen once. The sample consisted of whole blood. This TCR was sampled from an adult who was a healthcare worker with PCR-confirmed SARS-CoV-2 infection or an uninfected control (not recorded which). This rearrangement joins TRBV20-1 to TRBJ2-1, with 7 bases identical to TRBD2. CDR3 nucleotides: TGCAGTGCTAGAACAGCGGGGATATACCATGAGCAGTTCTTC. It codes for CSARTAGIYHEQFF.